The clone carrying this TCR beta chain was detected a few times. Its antigen is still unknown. TCRdb reprocessed the RT-PCR reads with MiXCR, giving one entry per CDR3 protein. The table lists around 580,000 distinct CDR3 sequences, approximately 10% of them singletons. The record originates from a study of response to subunit inactivated influenza vaccine. Study results and limitations: It was suggested by the authors that few new T cells are recruited by each seasonal influenza vaccination.

The CDR3 spans 17 residues. Germline V gene sequence: CDR1 DFQATT, CDR2 SNEGSKA (reference sequence). V was pared by 1 base and J by 0 bases, with 16 bases between. The sample consisted of PBMCs from blood, taken on the day of vaccination. The chain couples TRBV20-1 to TRBJ2-1; a weak D match, TRBD1 (5 bases). The receptor's source is a man over 45 who received an inactivated influenza vaccine. Here the CDR3 DNA reads TGCAGTGCTAGAGGCCTATCACAGGAGAACTCCTACAATGAGCAGTTCTTC. Protein sequence: CSARGLSQENSYNEQFF.